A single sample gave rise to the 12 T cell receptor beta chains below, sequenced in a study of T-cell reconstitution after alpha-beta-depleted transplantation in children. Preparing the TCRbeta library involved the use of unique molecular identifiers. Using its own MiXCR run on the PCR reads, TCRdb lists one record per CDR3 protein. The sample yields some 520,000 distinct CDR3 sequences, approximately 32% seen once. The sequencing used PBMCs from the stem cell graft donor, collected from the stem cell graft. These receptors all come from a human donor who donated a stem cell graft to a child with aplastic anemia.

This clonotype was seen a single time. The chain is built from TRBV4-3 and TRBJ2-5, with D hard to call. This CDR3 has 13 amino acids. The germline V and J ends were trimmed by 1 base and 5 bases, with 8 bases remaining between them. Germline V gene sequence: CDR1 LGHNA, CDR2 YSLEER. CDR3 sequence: CASSQGGKETQYF. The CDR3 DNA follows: TGCGCCAGCAGCCAAGGAGGAAAGGAGACCCAGTACTTC.

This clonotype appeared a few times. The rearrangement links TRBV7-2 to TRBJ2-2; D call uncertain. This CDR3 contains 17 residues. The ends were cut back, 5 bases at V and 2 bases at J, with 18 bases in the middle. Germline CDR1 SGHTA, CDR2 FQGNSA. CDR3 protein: CASSEKGPYPNTGELFF. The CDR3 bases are TGTGCCAGCAGCGAAAAAGGTCCCTACCCCAACACCGGGGAGCTGTTTTTT.

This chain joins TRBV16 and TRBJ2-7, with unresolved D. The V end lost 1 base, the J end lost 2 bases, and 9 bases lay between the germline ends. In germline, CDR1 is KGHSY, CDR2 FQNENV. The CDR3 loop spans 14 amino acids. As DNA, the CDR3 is TGTGCCAGCAGCCAATTAGCCCAGACCTACGAGCAGTACTTC. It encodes CASSQLAQTYEQYF.

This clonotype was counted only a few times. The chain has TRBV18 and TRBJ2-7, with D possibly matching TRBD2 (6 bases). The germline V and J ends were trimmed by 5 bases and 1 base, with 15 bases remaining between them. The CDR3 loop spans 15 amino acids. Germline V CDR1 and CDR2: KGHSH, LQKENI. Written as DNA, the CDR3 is TGTGCCAGCTCAGGGGTATTCGCGGGGTCCTACGAGCAGTACTTC. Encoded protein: CASSGVFAGSYEQYF.

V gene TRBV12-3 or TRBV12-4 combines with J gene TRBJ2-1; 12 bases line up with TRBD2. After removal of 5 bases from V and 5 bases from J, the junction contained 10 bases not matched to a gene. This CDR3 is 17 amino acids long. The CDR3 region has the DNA TGTGCCAGCAGTCCTCGGAGGACTAGCGGGAAGGACAATGAGCAGTTCTTC. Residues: CASSPRRTSGKDNEQFF.

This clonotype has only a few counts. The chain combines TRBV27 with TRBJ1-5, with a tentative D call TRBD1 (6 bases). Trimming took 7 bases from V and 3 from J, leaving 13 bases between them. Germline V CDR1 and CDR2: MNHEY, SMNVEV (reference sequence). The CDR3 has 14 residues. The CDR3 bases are TGTGCCAGCACCCCGAGGGGGTACAATCAGCCCCAGCATTTT. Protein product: CASTPRGYNQPQHF.

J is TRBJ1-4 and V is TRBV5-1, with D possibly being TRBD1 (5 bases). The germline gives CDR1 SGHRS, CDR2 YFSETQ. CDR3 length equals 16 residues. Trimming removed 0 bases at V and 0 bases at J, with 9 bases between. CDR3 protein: CASSLEQASTNEKLFF. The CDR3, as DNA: TGCGCCAGCAGCTTGGAACAGGCCTCAACTAATGAAAAACTGTTTTTT.

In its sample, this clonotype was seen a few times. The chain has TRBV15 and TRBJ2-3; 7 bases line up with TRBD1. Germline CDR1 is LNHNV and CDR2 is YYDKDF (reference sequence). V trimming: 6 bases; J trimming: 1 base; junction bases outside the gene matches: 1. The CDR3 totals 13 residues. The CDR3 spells CATSQGGTDTQYF. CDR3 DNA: TGTGCCACCAGTCAGGGGGGCACAGATACGCAGTATTTT.

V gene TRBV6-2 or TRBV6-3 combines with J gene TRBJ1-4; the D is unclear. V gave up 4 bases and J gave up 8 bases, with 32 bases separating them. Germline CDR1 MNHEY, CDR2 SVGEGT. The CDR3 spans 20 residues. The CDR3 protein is CASSFDAQVLLLGFGEKLFF. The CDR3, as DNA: TGTGCCAGCAGTTTCGATGCCCAGGTTCTGCTCTTAGGGTTTGGGGAAAAACTGTTTTTT.

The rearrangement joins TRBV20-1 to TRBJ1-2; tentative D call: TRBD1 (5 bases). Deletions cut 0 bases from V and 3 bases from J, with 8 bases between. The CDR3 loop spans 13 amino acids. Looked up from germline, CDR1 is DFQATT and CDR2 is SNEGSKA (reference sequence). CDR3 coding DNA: TGCAGTGCTAGAGACCCGGGGCACTATGGCTACACCTTC. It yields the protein CSARDPGHYGYTF.

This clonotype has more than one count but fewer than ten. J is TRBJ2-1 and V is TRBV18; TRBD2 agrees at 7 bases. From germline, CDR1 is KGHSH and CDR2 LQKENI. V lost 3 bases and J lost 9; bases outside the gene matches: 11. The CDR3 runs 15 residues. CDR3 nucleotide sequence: TGTGCCAGCTCACCTGGGCGGGAGCTCGTAAGTGAGCAGTTCTTC. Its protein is CASSPGRELVSEQFF.

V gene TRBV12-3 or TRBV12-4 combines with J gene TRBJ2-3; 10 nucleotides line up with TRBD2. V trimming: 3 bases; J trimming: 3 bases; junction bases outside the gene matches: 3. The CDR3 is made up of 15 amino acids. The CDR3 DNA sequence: TGTGCCAGCAGTTTCACTAGCGGGGTTACAGATACGCAGTATTTT. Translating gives CASSFTSGVTDTQYF.